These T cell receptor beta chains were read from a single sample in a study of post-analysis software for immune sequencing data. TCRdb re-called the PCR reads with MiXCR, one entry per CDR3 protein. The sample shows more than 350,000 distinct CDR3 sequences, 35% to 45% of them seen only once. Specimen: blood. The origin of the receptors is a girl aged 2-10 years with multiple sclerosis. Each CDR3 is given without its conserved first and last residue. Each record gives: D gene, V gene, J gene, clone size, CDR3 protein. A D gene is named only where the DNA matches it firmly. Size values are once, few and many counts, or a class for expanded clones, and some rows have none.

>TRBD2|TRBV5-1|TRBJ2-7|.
ASALGTSGSYEQY
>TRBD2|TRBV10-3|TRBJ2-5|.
ATSGKETQY
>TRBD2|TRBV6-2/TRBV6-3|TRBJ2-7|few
ASSSLVAGSYEQY
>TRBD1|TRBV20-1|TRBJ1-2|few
SAIEGDRGYGYT
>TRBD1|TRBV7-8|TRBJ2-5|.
ASSWETGARETQY
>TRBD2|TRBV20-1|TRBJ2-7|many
SARDRLAGGEQY
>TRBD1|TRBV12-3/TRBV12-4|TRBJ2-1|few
ASSGTGGNNEQF
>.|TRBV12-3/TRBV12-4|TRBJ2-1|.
ASSRREDEQF
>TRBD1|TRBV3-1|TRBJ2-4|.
ASSSGPGQGNIQY
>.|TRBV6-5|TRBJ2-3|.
ASSYSGGRTDTQY
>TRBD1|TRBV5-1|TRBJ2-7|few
ASSTGDSRYEQY
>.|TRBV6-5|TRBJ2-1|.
ASSFGLSPYNEQF
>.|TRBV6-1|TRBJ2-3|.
ASSDVSTDTQY
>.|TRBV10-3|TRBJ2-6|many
ASGDTLVWLGANVLT
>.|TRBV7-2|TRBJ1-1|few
ASSLDPGTGRGAF
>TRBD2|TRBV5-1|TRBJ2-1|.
ASSLRLAGDYNEQF
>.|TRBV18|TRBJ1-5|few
ATTGGSDQPQH
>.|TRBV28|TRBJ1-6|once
ASSLFRDVDSPLH
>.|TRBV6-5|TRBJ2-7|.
ASSFGGWEQY
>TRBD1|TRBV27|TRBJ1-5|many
ASSLSVGTASNQPQH
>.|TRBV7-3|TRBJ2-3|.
ASSLSGGALTDTQY
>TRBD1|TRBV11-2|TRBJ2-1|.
ASSLLPGTANEQF
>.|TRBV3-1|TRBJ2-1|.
ASSQEGTTQF
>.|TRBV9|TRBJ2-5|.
ASSVGFGGFLAHNEQY
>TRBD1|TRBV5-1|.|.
ASSRDRAKTQY
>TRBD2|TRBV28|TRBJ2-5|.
ASSPIIYPSGSKETQY
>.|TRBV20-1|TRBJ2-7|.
SAREGLGTYEQY
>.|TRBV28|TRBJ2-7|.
ASSLCTALRPCEQY